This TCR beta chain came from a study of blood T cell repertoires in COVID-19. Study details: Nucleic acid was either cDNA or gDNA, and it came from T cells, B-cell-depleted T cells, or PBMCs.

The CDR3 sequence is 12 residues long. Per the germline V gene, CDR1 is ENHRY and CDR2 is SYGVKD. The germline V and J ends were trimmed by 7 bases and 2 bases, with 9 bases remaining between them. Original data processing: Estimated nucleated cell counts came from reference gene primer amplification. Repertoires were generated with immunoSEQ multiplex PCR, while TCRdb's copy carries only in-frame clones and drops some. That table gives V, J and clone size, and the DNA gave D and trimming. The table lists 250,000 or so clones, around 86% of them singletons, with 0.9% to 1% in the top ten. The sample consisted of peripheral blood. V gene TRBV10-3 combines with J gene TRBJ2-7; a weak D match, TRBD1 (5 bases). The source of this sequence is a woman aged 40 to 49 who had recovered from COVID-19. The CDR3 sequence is CAITDSPYEQYF. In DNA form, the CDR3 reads TGTGCCATCACCGACAGTCCCTACGAGCAGTACTTC.